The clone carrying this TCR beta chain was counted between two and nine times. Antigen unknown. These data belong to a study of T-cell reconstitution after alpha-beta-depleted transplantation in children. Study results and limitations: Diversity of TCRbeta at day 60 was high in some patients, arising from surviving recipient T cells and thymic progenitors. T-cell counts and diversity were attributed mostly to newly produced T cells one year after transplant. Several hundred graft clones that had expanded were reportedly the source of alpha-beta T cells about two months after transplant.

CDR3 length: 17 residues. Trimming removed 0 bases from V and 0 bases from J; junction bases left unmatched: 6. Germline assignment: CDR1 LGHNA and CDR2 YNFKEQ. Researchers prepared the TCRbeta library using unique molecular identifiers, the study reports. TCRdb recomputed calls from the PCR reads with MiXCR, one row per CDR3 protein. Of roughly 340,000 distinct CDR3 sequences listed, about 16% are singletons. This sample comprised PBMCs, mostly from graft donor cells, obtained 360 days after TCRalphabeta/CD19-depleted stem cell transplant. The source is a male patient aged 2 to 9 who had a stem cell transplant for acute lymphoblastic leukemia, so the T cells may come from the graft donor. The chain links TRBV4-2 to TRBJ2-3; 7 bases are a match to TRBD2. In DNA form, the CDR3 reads TGTGCCAGCAGCCAAGATTTTGCGGGAGCTAGCACAGATACGCAGTATTTT. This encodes CASSQDFAGASTDTQYF.